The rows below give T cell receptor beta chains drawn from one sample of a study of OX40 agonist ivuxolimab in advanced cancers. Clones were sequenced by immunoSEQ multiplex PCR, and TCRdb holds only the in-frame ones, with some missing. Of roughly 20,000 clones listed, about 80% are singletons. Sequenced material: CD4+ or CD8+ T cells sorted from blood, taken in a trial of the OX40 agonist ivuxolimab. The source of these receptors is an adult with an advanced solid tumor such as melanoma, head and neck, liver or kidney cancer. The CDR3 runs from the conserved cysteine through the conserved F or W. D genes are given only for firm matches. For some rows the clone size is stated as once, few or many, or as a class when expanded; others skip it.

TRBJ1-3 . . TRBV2 CARGLGEAGNTIYF TGTGCTAGAGGACTGGGTGAAGCTGGAAACACCATATATTTT
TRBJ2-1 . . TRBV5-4 CASSLQGSYNEQFF TGTGCCAGCAGCTTGCAGGGCTCCTACAATGAGCAGTTCTTC
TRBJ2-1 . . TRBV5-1 CASRENGDNEQFF TGCGCCAGCAGAGAGAACGGGGACAATGAGCAGTTCTTC
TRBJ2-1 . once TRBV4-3 CASSRGIADNNEQFF TGCGCCAGCAGCCGTGGAATAGCGGATAACAATGAGCAGTTCTTC
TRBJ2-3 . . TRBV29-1 CSVFSFGSGDTDTQYF TGCAGCGTCTTTTCCTTCGGGAGTGGGGACACAGATACGCAGTATTTT
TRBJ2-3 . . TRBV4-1 CASSQGAGPSTDTQYF TGCGCCAGCAGCCAAGGAGCCGGACCCAGCACAGATACGCAGTATTTT
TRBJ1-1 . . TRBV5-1 CASSGSDSNTEAFF TGCGCCAGCAGCGGGTCAGACTCGAACACTGAAGCTTTCTTT
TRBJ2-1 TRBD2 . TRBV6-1 CVSSPTSGRVNEQFF TGTGTCAGCAGCCCGACTAGCGGGAGGGTCAATGAGCAGTTCTTC
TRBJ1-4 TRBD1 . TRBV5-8 CASSSRGRGSEKLFF TGTGCCAGCAGCTCCAGGGGGCGCGGAAGTGAAAAACTGTTTTTT
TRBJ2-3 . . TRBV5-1 CASSTSSTPSTDTQYF TGCGCCAGCAGCACCTCCTCTACCCCTAGCACAGATACGCAGTATTTT
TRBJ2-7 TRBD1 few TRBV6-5 CASQGQAYEQYF TGTGCCAGCCAGGGACAGGCCTACGAGCAGTACTTC
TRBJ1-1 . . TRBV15 CATSRVGRMNTEAFF TGTGCCACCAGCAGAGTTGGGCGGATGAACACTGAAGCTTTCTTT
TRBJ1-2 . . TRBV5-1 CASSLAPDYGYTF TGCGCCAGCAGCTTGGCTCCAGACTATGGCTACACCTTC
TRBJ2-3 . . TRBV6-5 CASSYQGTDTQYF TGTGCCAGCAGTTACCAAGGTACAGATACGCAGTATTTT
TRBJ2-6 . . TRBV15 CATSREGFSGANVLTF TGTGCCACCAGCAGAGAGGGGTTCTCTGGGGCCAACGTCCTGACTTTC
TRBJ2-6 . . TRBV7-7 CASSPEGRGAGANVLTF TGTGCCAGCAGCCCCGAGGGCAGGGGAGCAGGGGCCAACGTCCTGACTTTC
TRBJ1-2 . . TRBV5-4 CASSLLGQLYGYTF TGTGCCAGCAGCTTGTTGGGGCAGTTGTATGGCTACACCTTC
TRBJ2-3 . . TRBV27 CASSPPPGLAQYF TGTGCCAGCAGTCCCCCCCCGGGACTTGCGCAGTATTTT
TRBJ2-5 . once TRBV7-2 CASSLAFGAGQETQYF TGTGCCAGCAGCTTAGCCTTCGGGGCAGGGCAAGAGACCCAGTACTTC
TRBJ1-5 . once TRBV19 CASSSRRDYQPQHF TGTGCCAGTAGTTCACGGAGGGATTATCAGCCCCAGCATTTT
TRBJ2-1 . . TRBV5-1 CASSLDGSPYNEQFF TGCGCCAGCAGCTTGGATGGAAGCCCCTACAATGAGCAGTTCTTC
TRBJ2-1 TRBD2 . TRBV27 CASSLGLLNEQFF TGTGCCAGCAGTTTGGGACTACTCAATGAGCAGTTCTTC
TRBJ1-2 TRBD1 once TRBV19 CASSIGDRGLDYGYTF TGTGCCAGTAGTATCGGAGACAGGGGGCTAGACTATGGCTACACCTTC
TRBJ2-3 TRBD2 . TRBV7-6 CASSTGLAGITDTQYF TGTGCCAGCAGCACGGGACTAGCGGGAATCACAGATACGCAGTATTTT
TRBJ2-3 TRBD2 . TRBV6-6 CASSYSGGLARDTQYF TGTGCCAGCAGTTACTCCGGAGGACTAGCGAGAGATACGCAGTATTTT
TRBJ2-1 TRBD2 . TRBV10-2 CASTATSAYNEQFF TGCGCCAGCACTGCGACTAGCGCTTACAATGAGCAGTTCTTC
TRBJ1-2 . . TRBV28 CASGKRQVGYTF TGTGCCAGCGGGAAACGACAGGTTGGCTACACCTTC
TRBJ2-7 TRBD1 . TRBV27 CASGMAEGQNFFYEQYF TGTGCCAGCGGAATGGCAGAGGGACAGAATTTTTTCTACGAGCAGTACTTC
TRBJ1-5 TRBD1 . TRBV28 CASSLLGTGPWPQHF TGTGCCAGCAGTTTATTAGGGACAGGGCCGTGGCCCCAGCATTTT
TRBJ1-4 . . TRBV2 CASSRDGGEKLFF TGTGCCAGCAGTAGGGACGGGGGAGAAAAACTGTTTTTT
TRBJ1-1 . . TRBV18 CASSLTLGTGNTEAFF TGTGCCAGCTCACTTACACTGGGGACGGGGAACACTGAAGCTTTCTTT
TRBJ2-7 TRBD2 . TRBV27 CASSPRLAGSTYEQYF TGTGCCAGCAGCCCTCGACTAGCGGGTAGTACCTACGAGCAGTACTTC
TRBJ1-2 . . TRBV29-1 CSVESSAANYGYTF TGCAGCGTTGAATCCAGCGCGGCTAACTATGGCTACACCTTC
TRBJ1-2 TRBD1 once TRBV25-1 CAILSRDRGPNYGYTF TGTGCCATCCTTTCCCGGGACAGGGGCCCTAACTATGGCTACACCTTC
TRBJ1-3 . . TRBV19 CASSRAGGGNTIYF TGTGCCAGTAGTCGAGCAGGCGGCGGAAACACCATATATTTT
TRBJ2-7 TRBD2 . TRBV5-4 CASSRGGGEQYF TGTGCCAGCAGCCGCGGGGGGGGCGAGCAGTACTTC
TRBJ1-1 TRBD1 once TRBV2 CASIKTGNRAEAFF TGTGCCAGCATTAAGACAGGGAATAGGGCTGAAGCTTTCTTT
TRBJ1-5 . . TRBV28 CASNRGNQPQHF TGTGCCAGCAATCGCGGCAATCAGCCCCAGCATTTT